Listed here are 16 T cell receptor beta chains from one sample, sequenced in a study of glioma-infiltrating T cells. Amplification of TCR alpha and beta CDR3 regions from RNA used iRepertoire nested multiplex PCR. TCRdb itself ran the multiplex PCR reads through MiXCR, one entry per CDR3 protein. The table has about 380,000 distinct CDR3 sequences, 41% seen once; the top ten hold around 12%. Sample: glioma tissue, nonneoplastic brain tissue, or PBMCs (not recorded which). Receptor source: a human donor with low-grade glioma or glioblastoma, undergoing nonglioma brain surgery, or in good health (not recorded which).

Details on this clonotype: At one boundary the junction diverges from the germline segment, which might be a read error. This chain links TRBV4-1 with TRBJ1-6; the D is unclear. Per germline, CDR1 MGHRA and CDR2 YSYEKL. The CDR3 is 15 residues long. CDR3 loop: CAGSPGRSYNSPLHF. The CDR3 DNA is TGCGCCGGCAGCCCAGGTCGCTCCTATAATTCACCCCTCCACTTT.

With respect to this clonotype: A much larger clone sits a single nucleotide away, making a read error possible. The chain couples TRBV28 to TRBJ2-5; no clear D. The CDR3 contains 13 residues. Germline CDR1 reads MDHEN; CDR2 reads SYDVKM. V lost 1 base, J lost 11 bases, and 14 bases lay in between. The CDR3 DNA sequence: TGTGCCAGCAGTTTATTCCGGTACAATGAGCAGTACTTC. It translates to CASSLFRYNEQYF.

CDR3 nucleotides: TGTGCCAGCCAAGGGAAGGTGGGGAACACTGAAGCTTTCTTT. Amino acids: CASQGKVGNTEAFF. The chain joins TRBV6-1 to TRBJ1-1; no clear D gene. Germline V gives CDR1 MNHNS, CDR2 SASEGT. The ends were cut back, 8 bases at V and 1 base at J, with 14 bases in the middle. This CDR3 spans 14 amino acids.

This clonotype has only a few counts. The rearrangement uses TRBV27 and TRBJ2-4, with D hard to call. The V gene lost 3 bases and the J gene lost 0 bases, with 12 bases spanning the gap. Germline values: CDR1 MNHEY, CDR2 SMNVEV (reference sequence). The CDR3 extends over 16 amino acids. The CDR3: CASSFELSLAKNIQYF. DNA of the CDR3: TGTGCCAGCAGTTTCGAATTAAGCCTAGCCAAAAACATTCAGTACTTC.

In regard to this clonotype: A junction end diverges from the germline sequence, so it may reflect a read error. The gene calls are TRBV7-2 and TRBJ2-1; D perhaps matches TRBD2 (5 bases). The CDR3 length is 14 residues. CDR1 SGHTA and CDR2 FQGNSA come from the germline V gene. Here the CDR3 reads CANSLGSKYNEQFF. CDR3 nucleotide sequence: TGTGCCAACAGCTTGGGGAGTAAGTACAATGAGCAGTTCTTC.

This clonotype came up many times. The V and J genes are TRBV6-1 and TRBJ1-5; D remains unclear. The CDR3 runs 13 residues. Germline CDR1 MNHNS, CDR2 SASEGT. The V end was cut by 5 bases, the J end by 6 bases, with 11 bases between. Here the CDR3 DNA reads TGTGCCAGCAGTTATTCCGTAGGTCAGCCCCAGCATTTT. This sequence encodes CASSYSVGQPQHF.

Worth noting for this clonotype: A single base separates this from a much larger clone, so it may be a read error. The chain employs TRBV6-2 or TRBV6-3 and TRBJ2-3, with 9 bases that match TRBD2. This CDR3 has 16 residues. Germline CDR1 MNHEY, CDR2 SVGEGT. The CDR3 nucleotides read TGTGCCAGCAGGTACTCCCGGACTAGCGTTCCAGATACGCAGTATTTT. Protein sequence: CASRYSRTSVPDTQYF.

The chain combines TRBV19 with TRBJ2-1; D gene unclear. The CDR3 covers 13 residues. From germline, CDR1 is LNHDA and CDR2 SQIVND (reference sequence). V dropped 4 bases and J dropped 6 bases, with 10 bases sitting between them. The CDR3 DNA sequence: TGTGCCAGTAGTACCCGGCTACCCAATGAGCAGTTCTTC. Protein product: CASSTRLPNEQFF.

As for this clonotype: One end of the junction fails to match germline, which may point to a read error. This chain links TRBV4-1 with TRBJ1-2; TRBD1 aligns across 8 bases. CDR1 is MGHRA and CDR2 is YSYEKL in the germline V gene. This CDR3 comprises 12 residues. CDR3 DNA: TGTGCCAGCAGCACAGGGGCAGGGGGCCGCACCTTC. Encoded protein: CASSTGAGGRTF.

The chain joins TRBV12-3 or TRBV12-4 to TRBJ2-7; D is perhaps TRBD2 (6 bases). This CDR3 spans 15 amino acids. The V end lost 2 bases, the J end lost 3 bases, and 14 bases lay between the germline ends. CDR3 bases: TGTGCCAGCAGTTTATCTGTGACGGGGGACTACGAGCAGTACTTC. Amino acid sequence: CASSLSVTGDYEQYF.

This chain links TRBV7-3 with TRBJ1-2; a weak D match, TRBD1 (6 bases). Trimming removed 3 bases at V and 0 bases at J, with 11 bases between. CDR1 and CDR2 (germline): SGHTA, FQGTGA. The CDR3 consists of 15 residues. CDR3 nucleotides: TGTGCCAGCAGCTTGGACAGCGAAGCTAACTATGGCTACACCTTC. The encoded protein is CASSLDSEANYGYTF. Based on the CDR3 plus reference TRBV7-3 and TRBJ1-2, the full variable domain is GAGVSQTPSNKVTEKGKYVELRCDPISGHTALYWYRQSLGQGPEFLIYFQGTGAADDSGLPNDRFFAVRPEGSVSTLKIQRTERGDSAVYLCASSLDSEANYGYTFGSGTRLTVV.

This clonotype occurred many times. The rearrangement joins TRBV20-1 to TRBJ1-1; D possibly corresponds to TRBD1 (6 bases). Per germline, CDR1 DFQATT and CDR2 SNEGSKA (reference sequence). CDR3 size: 14 residues. Deletions cut 8 bases from V and 0 bases from J, with 16 bases between. CDR3 loop: CSTKWTDLNTEAFF. CDR3 DNA: TGCAGTACTAAATGGACAGACCTGAACACTGAAGCTTTCTTT.

This clonotype has more than one count but fewer than ten. This sequence joins TRBV4-2 and TRBJ2-7; 8 bases are shared with TRBD1. The germline gives CDR1 LGHNA, CDR2 YNFKEQ. This CDR3 region has 16 residues. V lost 0 bases to trimming and J lost 5 bases; unmatched junction nucleotides: 9. In nucleotides, the CDR3 is TGTGCCAGCAGCCAAGATGCCAGGGGGCACTTGAACGAGCAGTACTTC. Protein product: CASSQDARGHLNEQYF.

This clonotype was counted at least ten times. The rearrangement uses TRBV12-3 or TRBV12-4 and TRBJ2-7; 8 bases line up with TRBD1. There are 14 residues in the CDR3. The V and J ends lost 2 bases and 5 bases, in that order; junction bases with no gene match: 5. The CDR3 loop reads CASSLPQGANEQYF. CDR3 coding DNA: TGTGCCAGCAGTTTACCCCAGGGGGCGAACGAGCAGTACTTC.

This clonotype was detected ten times or more. The chain links TRBV27 to TRBJ2-7; D gene ambiguous. CDR3 length equals 15 residues. Germline V lookup: CDR1 MNHEY, CDR2 SMNVEV (reference sequence). Trimming took 6 bases from V and 3 from J, leaving 18 bases between them. The CDR3 nucleotides are TGTGCCAGCAGGAGTCGGATAAACCTTAGCTACGAGCAGTACTTC. Translated: CASRSRINLSYEQYF.

The V gene is TRBV19, the J gene TRBJ2-2; no reliable D call. V gave up 5 bases and J gave up 3 bases, with 7 bases separating them. Germline V gene data show CDR1 as LNHDA and CDR2 as SQIVND (reference sequence). CDR3 length equals 13 residues. CDR3 amino acids: CASSLLHTGELFF. CDR3 DNA sequence: TGTGCCAGTAGTTTACTACACACCGGGGAGCTGTTTTTT.